These 20 T cell receptor beta chains originate from one sample sequenced in a study of technical replicates of blood from a few donors. TCRdb keeps only in-frame clones here, not all; method: immunoSEQ multiplex PCR. The data contain about 49,000 clones, 80% to 95% of them singletons. The specimen was PBMCs. The receptors stem from a human donor in good health. Some clones in this sample may be carry-over from other donors' samples.

The genes are TRBV4-2 and TRBJ1-2; weak D call: TRBD1 (6 bases). Germline CDR1 and CDR2: LGHNA and YNFKEQ. Trimming removed 0 bases from V and 5 bases from J, with 13 bases in between. This CDR3 region has 15 residues. The CDR3 is CASSQDETGKYGYTF. The CDR3 coding sequence is TGTGCCAGCAGCCAAGATGAGACAGGAAAATATGGCTACACCTTC.

The chain recombines TRBV2 with TRBJ2-7, with 10 bases aligning to TRBD2. Germline lookup yields CDR1 SNHLY and CDR2 FYNNEI. This CDR3 is 15 amino acids long. V was pared by 0 bases and J by 4 bases, with 3 bases of the junction left unmatched. The CDR3 nucleotides are TGTGCCAGCAGTGAAGCGCTAGCGGGAGCATACGAGCAGTACTTC. Its translation is CASSEALAGAYEQYF.

This clone was seen only once. The gene calls are TRBV7-6 and TRBJ2-1; TRBD2 might be the D (5 bases). Germline assignment: CDR1 SGHVS and CDR2 FNYEAQ. V lost 5 bases and J 13 bases, leaving 15 bases between the germline ends. The CDR3 contains 12 residues. The CDR3 DNA is TGTGCCAGCAGCGCAGAGGGCGCGGCCCAGTTCTTC. This sequence encodes CASSAEGAAQFF.

This rearrangement joins TRBV2 to TRBJ1-1; D gene unclear. Trimming shortened V by 4 bases and J by 9 bases, and 15 bases separated the two germline ends. CDR1 and CDR2 (germline): SNHLY, FYNNEI. CDR3 length: 13 residues. The CDR3, as DNA: TGTGCCAGCAGTGCGACGGCCAGAGGGAAAGCTTTCTTT. Amino acid sequence: CASSATARGKAFF.

The V and J genes are TRBV30 and TRBJ2-7; 9 bases match TRBD1. The CDR3 extends over 14 amino acids. Unmatched junction bases numbered 6, after V lost 1 base and J lost 5 bases. Germline V gene lookup returns CDR1 GTSNPN and CDR2 SVGIG (reference sequence). The CDR3 DNA follows: TGTGCCTGGAGTGAAGGGACAGGGCGCCACGAGCAGTACTTC. It yields the protein CAWSEGTGRHEQYF.

This clone has a single count. The V gene is TRBV28, the J gene TRBJ1-2; no clear D. V lost 6 bases, J lost 0 bases, and 11 bases lay in between. Germline CDR1 is MDHEN and CDR2 is SYDVKM. The CDR3 has 14 amino acids. In DNA, the CDR3 is TGTGCCAGCAGGAACAGTGGCGCTAACTATGGCTACACCTTC. Translating gives CASRNSGANYGYTF.

The rearrangement uses TRBV27 and TRBJ2-3, with a tentative D call TRBD1 (5 bases). Trimming cost V 3 bases and J 0 bases, with 7 bases left between them. The CDR3 runs to 14 residues. Germline V lookup: CDR1 MNHEY, CDR2 SMNVEV (reference sequence). The CDR3 spells CASSFGHSTDTQYF. CDR3 bases: TGTGCCAGCAGTTTTGGACACAGCACAGATACGCAGTATTTT.

This clone appeared a single time. The chain carries TRBV6-5 and TRBJ1-2; 8 bases match TRBD1. Per the germline V gene, CDR1 is MNHEY and CDR2 is SVGAGI. The CDR3 totals 13 residues. With 6 bases clipped from V and 3 bases from J, the junction kept 3 bases outside the gene matches. The CDR3 reads CASRQGVHYGYTF. CDR3 DNA: TGTGCCAGCAGACAGGGGGTGCACTATGGCTACACCTTC.

This sequence joins TRBV7-9 and TRBJ2-7; D possibly corresponds to TRBD1 (6 bases). Germline V CDR1 and CDR2: SEHNR, FQNEAQ (reference sequence). The CDR3 is 14 amino acids. The V end was cut by 5 bases, the J end by 3 bases, with 14 bases between. DNA for the CDR3: TGTGCCAGCAGCGCCACAGGGTTGGGCTACGAGCAGTACTTC. This encodes CASSATGLGYEQYF.

The rearrangement uses TRBV15 and TRBJ2-2; TRBD1 agrees at 9 bases. Germline V gives CDR1 LNHNV, CDR2 YYDKDF (reference sequence). V lost 4 bases and J lost 5; bases outside the gene matches: 5. The CDR3 has 15 residues. The chain's CDR3 is CATSKTGTGTGELFF. In DNA form, the CDR3 reads TGTGCCACCAGCAAAACCGGGACAGGGACCGGGGAGCTGTTTTTT. Variable domain in full (rest from reference TRBV15 and TRBJ2-2): DAMVIQNPRYQVTQFGKPVTLSCSQTLNHNVMYWYQQKSSQAPKLLFHYYDKDFNNEADTPDNFQSRRPNTSFCFLDIRSPGLGDTAMYLCATSKTGTGTGELFFGEGSRLTVL.

Remarks on this clone: Different DNA sequences within this sample yield the same CDR3. This rearrangement joins TRBV18 to TRBJ1-1; tentative D call: TRBD1 (6 bases). The CDR3 covers 13 residues. V lost 3 bases, J lost 1 base, and 6 bases lay in between. Per germline, CDR1 KGHSH and CDR2 LQKENI. In nucleotides, the CDR3 is TGTGCCAGCTCACCGGGACAGAACACTGAAGCTTTCTTT. This codes for CASSPGQNTEAFF.

V usage is TRBV7-8 and J usage is TRBJ1-5, with D uncertain. CDR3 length: 16 residues. In germline, CDR1 is SGHVS, CDR2 FQNEAQ. V was pared by 4 bases and J by 2 bases, with 15 bases between. The CDR3 coding sequence is TGTGCCAGCAGCTCAGGAGGCAGGAATGGCAATCAGCCCCAGCATTTT. It codes for CASSSGGRNGNQPQHF.

This clone was counted once. V gene TRBV5-1 combines with J gene TRBJ2-1; TRBD2 matches 11 bases. V lost 2 bases and J lost 6; bases outside the gene matches: 4. Germline V lookup: CDR1 SGHRS, CDR2 YFSETQ. The length of the CDR3 is 15 residues. In nucleotides, the CDR3 is TGCGCCAGCAGCTTCCTAGCGGGAGGAGGCAATGAGCAGTTCTTC. Translation gives CASSFLAGGGNEQFF.

The chain employs TRBV5-4 and TRBJ1-1; a weak D match, TRBD1 (6 bases). Germline assignment: CDR1 SGHNT and CDR2 YYREEE (reference sequence). V gave up 7 bases and J gave up 1 base, with 20 bases separating them. The CDR3 contains 16 residues. CDR3 amino acids: CASRRGAPGGNTEAFF. The CDR3 nucleotides are TGTGCCAGCCGAAGGGGGGCCCCGGGAGGGAACACTGAAGCTTTCTTT.

The chain uses TRBV7-8 and TRBJ1-1, with a possible D match to TRBD1 (6 bases). The V end was cut by 4 bases, the J end by 2 bases, with 17 bases between. The CDR3 spans 16 residues. CDR1 and CDR2 (germline): SGHVS, FQNEAQ. The CDR3 DNA follows: TGTGCCAGCAGCTCAGATAAGGGGGGGTTTAACACTGAAGCTTTCTTT. Protein: CASSSDKGGFNTEAFF.

This clone was found a few times. The chain recombines TRBV5-6 with TRBJ2-3; D might be TRBD2 (6 bases). This CDR3 has 15 amino acids. Germline assignment: CDR1 SGHDT and CDR2 YYEEEE. V was shortened by 0 bases and J by 2 bases, with 10 bases between the two germline ends. The CDR3 sequence is CASSLAVAVTDTQYF. CDR3 nucleotide sequence: TGTGCCAGCAGCTTGGCGGTAGCGGTCACAGATACGCAGTATTTT. Based on the CDR3 plus reference TRBV5-6 and TRBJ2-3, the full variable domain is DAGVTQSPTHLIKTRGQQVTLRCSPKSGHDTVSWYQQALGQGPQFIFQYYEEEERQRGNFPDRFSGHQFPNYSSELNVNALLLGDSALYLCASSLAVAVTDTQYFGPGTRLTVL.

V usage is TRBV7-2 and J usage is TRBJ2-7; D gene ambiguous. The length of the CDR3 is 13 residues. Germline V gives CDR1 SGHTA, CDR2 FQGNSA. V lost 3 bases to trimming and J lost 3 bases, with 9 bases between them. The CDR3 DNA reads as TGTGCCAGCAGCTTCCCCGACTTCTACGAGCAGTACTTC. Protein product: CASSFPDFYEQYF. Full variable domain (outside the CDR3, taken from reference TRBV7-2 and TRBJ2-7): GAGVSQSPSNKVTEKGKDVELRCDPISGHTALYWYRQSLGQGLEFLIYFQGNSAPDKSGLPSDRFSAERTGGSVSTLTIQRTQQEDSAVYLCASSFPDFYEQYFGPGTRLTVT.

The genes are TRBV7-6 and TRBJ2-5, with D possibly being TRBD2 (6 bases). V gave up 5 bases and J gave up 5 bases, with 18 bases separating them. The CDR3 spans 15 residues. Per the germline V gene, CDR1 is SGHVS and CDR2 is FNYEAQ. CDR3 sequence (DNA): TGTGCCAGCAGCAAAAACCGACTAGTAAACGAGACCCAGTACTTC. It specifies CASSKNRLVNETQYF.

The chain combines TRBV4-2 with TRBJ1-3; D uncertain. V lost 1 base and J 2 bases, leaving 9 bases between the germline ends. The CDR3 is made up of 15 amino acids. Germline CDR1 LGHNA, CDR2 YNFKEQ. In nucleotides, the CDR3 is TGTGCCAGCAGCCAAGCAGATGTGACTGGAAACACCATATATTTT. Residues: CASSQADVTGNTIYF.

This chain joins TRBV4-1 and TRBJ2-7, with TRBD2 matching over 10 bases. Germline V lookup: CDR1 MGHRA, CDR2 YSYEKL. The CDR3 is made up of 16 amino acids. With V trimmed by 2 bases and J by 5 bases, 9 bases remained unmatched. The CDR3 sequence: CASSQNPSGSVHEQYF. Written as DNA, the CDR3 is TGCGCCAGCAGCCAAAATCCTAGCGGGAGTGTCCACGAGCAGTACTTC.